The T cell receptor (beta chain) under discussion was sequenced for a study of early T cells in non-severe SARS-CoV-2 infection. Overall study: Chains were unpaired, as sequencing was done on bulk RNA from unsorted whole blood.

This clonotype has at least ten counts. Its matching antigen is unknown. Trimming shortened V by 0 bases and J by 6 bases, and 12 bases separated the two germline ends. The germline V gene has CDR1 SGHRS and CDR2 YFSETQ. The CDR3 has 15 residues. Regarding the study as a whole: Clonotype matching in VDJdb favored anti-spike CD8 responses and did not capture private and CD4 specificities.

cDNA molecules, individually, were tagged with unique molecular identifiers. TCRdb reprocessed the 5' RACE reads via MiXCR and lists one record per CDR3 protein. Of under 100,000 distinct CDR3 sequences in the sample, approximately 13% are singletons; the top ten hold 1.4%. This sequence was found in an adult who was a healthcare worker with PCR-confirmed SARS-CoV-2 infection or an uninfected control (not recorded which). Sequenced material: whole blood. The chain employs TRBV5-1 and TRBJ2-2, with D perhaps matching TRBD1 (5 bases). The CDR3 spells CASSLGGQAPGELFF. The CDR3 nucleotides read TGCGCCAGCAGCTTGGGGGGCCAGGCGCCCGGGGAGCTGTTTTTT.